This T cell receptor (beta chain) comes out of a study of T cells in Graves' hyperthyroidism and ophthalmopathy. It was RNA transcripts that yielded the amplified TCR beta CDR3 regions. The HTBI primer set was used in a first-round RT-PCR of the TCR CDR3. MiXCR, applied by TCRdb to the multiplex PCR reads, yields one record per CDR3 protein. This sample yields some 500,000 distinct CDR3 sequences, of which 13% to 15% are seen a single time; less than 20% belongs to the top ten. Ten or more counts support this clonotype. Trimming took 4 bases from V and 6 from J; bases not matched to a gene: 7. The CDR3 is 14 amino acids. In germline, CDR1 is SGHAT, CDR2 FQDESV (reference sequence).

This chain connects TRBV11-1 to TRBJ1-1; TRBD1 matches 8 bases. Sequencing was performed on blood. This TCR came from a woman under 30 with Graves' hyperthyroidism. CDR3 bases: TGTGCCAGCAGCTACCGGACAGGGACCCCTGAAGCTTTCTTT. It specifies CASSYRTGTPEAFF.